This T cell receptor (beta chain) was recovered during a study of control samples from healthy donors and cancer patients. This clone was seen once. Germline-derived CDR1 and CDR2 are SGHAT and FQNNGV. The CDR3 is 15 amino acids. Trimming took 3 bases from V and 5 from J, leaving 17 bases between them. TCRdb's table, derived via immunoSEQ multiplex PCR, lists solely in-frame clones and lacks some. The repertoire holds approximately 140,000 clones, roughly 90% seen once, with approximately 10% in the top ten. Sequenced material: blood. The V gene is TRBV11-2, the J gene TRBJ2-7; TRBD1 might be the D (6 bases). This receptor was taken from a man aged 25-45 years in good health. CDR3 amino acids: CASSLGTTPSDEQYF. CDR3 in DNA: TGTGCCAGCAGCTTGGGGACAACCCCTTCGGACGAGCAGTACTTC.